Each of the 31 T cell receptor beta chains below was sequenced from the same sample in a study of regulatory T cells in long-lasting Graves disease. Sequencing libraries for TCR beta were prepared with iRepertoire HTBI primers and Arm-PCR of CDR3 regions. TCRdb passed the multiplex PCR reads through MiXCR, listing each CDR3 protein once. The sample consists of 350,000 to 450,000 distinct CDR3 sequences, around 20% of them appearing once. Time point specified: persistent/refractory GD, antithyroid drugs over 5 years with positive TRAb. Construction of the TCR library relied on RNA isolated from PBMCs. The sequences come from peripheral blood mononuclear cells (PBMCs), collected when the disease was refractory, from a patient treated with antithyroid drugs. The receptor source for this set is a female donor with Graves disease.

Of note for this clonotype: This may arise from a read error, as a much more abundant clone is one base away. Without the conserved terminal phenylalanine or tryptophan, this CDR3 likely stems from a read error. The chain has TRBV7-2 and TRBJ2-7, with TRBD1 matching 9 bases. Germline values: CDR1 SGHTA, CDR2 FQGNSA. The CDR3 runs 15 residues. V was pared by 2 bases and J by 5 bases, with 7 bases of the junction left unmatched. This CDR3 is CASSLTGTGWNEQYY. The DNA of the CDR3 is TGTGCCAGCAGCTTAACCGGGACAGGGTGGAACGAGCAGTACTAC.

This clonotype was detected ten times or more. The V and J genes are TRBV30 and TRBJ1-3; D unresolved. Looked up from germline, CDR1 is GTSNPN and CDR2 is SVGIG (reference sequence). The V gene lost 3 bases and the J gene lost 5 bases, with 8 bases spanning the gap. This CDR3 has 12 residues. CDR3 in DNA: TGTGCCTGGAGCGACAACCGAAACACCATATATTTT. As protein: CAWSDNRNTIYF.

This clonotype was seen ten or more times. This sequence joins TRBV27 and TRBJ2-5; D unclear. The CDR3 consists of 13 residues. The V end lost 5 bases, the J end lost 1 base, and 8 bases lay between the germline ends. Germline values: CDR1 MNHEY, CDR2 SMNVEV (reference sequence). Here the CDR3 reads CASSGASQETQYF. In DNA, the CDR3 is TGTGCCAGCAGTGGCGCATCCCAAGAGACCCAGTACTTC.

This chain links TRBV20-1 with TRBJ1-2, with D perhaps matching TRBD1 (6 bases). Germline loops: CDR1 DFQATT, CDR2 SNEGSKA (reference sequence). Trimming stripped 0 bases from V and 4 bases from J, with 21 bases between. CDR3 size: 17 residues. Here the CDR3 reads CSARDLGGQDRAYGYTF. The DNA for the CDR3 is TGCAGTGCTAGAGATCTGGGGGGACAAGACCGGGCCTATGGCTACACCTTC.

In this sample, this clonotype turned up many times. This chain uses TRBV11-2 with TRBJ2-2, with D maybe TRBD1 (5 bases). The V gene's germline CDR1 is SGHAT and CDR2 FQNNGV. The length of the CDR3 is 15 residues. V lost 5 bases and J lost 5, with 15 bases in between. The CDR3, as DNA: TGTGCCAGCAGCCCCGACAGTCTACGGACCGGGGAGCTGTTTTTT. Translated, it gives CASSPDSLRTGELFF.

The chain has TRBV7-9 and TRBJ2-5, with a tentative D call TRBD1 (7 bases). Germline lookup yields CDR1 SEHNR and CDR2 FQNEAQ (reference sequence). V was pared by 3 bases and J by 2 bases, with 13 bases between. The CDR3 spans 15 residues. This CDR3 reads CASSLTTGRQETQYF. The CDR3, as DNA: TGTGCCAGCAGCTTGACGACAGGGAGGCAAGAGACCCAGTACTTC.

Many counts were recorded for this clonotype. The CDR3 sequence is CASSSNRRGRIATYEQYF. The CDR3 DNA reads as TGTGCCAGCAGTTCGAACCGTAGGGGACGGATCGCAACCTACGAGCAGTACTTC. The chain is built from TRBV28 and TRBJ2-7; D assignment may be TRBD1 or TRBD2 (5 bases each). This CDR3 region has 18 residues. Germline values: CDR1 MDHEN, CDR2 SYDVKM. Between the trimmed V and J ends, which lost 4 bases and 2 bases, there was a span of 24 bases.

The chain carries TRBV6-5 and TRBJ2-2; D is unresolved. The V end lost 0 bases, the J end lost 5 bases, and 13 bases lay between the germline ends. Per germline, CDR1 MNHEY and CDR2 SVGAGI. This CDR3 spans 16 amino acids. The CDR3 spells CASSYSGSMTTGELFF. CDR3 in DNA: TGTGCCAGCAGTTACTCGGGATCAATGACGACCGGGGAGCTGTTTTTT.

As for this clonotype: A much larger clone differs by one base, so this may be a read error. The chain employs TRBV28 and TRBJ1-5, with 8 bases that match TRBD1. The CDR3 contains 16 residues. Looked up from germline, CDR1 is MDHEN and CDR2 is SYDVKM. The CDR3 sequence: CAGSLDRGWGNQPQHF. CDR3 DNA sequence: TGTGCCGGCAGTTTAGACAGGGGCTGGGGCAATCAGCCCCAGCATTTT.

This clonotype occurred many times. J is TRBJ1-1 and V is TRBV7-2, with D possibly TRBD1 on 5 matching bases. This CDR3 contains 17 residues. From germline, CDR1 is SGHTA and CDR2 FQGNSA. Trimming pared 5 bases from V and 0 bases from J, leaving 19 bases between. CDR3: CASSLRPAGGMNTEAFF. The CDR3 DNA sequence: TGTGCCAGCAGCCTTAGACCAGCTGGGGGGATGAACACTGAAGCTTTCTTT.

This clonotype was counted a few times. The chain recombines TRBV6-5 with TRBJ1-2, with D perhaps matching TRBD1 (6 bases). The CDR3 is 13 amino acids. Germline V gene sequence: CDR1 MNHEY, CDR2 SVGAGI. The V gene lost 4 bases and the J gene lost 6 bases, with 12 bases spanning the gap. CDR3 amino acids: CASSSQGRDGYTF. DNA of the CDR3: TGTGCCAGCAGTTCCCAGGGGAGAGATGGCTACACCTTC.

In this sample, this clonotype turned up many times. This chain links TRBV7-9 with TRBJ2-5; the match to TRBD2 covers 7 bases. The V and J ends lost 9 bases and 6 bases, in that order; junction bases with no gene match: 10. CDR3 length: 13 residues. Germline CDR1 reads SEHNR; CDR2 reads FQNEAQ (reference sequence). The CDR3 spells CASSPAGEKTQYF. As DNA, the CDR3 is TGTGCCAGTAGTCCGGCGGGAGAAAAGACCCAGTACTTC.

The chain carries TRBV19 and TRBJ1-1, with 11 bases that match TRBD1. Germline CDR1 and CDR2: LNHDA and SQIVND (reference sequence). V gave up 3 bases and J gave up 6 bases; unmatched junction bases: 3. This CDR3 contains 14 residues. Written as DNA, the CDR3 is TGTGCCAGTAGTATCGGGACAGGGGGGCCTGAAGCTTTCTTT. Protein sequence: CASSIGTGGPEAFF.

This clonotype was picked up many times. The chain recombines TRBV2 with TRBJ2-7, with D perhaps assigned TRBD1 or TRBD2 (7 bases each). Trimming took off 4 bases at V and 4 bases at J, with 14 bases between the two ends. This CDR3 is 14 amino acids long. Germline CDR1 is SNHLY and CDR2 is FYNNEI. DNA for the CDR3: TGTGCCAGCAGTGCCTACAGGGGAGGGTACGAGCAGTACTTC. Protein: CASSAYRGGYEQYF.

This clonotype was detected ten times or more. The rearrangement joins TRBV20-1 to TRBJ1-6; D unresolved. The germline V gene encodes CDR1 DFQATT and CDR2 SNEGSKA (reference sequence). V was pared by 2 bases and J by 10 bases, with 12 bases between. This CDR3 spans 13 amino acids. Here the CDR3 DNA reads TGCAGTGCTAGATTGGGGTCGGGATCACCCCTCCACTTT. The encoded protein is CSARLGSGSPLHF.

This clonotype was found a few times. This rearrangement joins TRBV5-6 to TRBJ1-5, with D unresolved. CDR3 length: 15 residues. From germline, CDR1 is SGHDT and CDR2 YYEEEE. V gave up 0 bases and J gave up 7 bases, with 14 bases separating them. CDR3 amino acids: CASSLGLMGIQPQHF. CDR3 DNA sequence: TGTGCCAGCAGCTTGGGCCTAATGGGGATCCAGCCCCAGCATTTT.

CDR3 coding DNA: TGTGCCAGTAGTATTGGGGCCGGATTCACAGATACGCAGTATTTT. It is translated as CASSIGAGFTDTQYF. The rearrangement joins TRBV19 to TRBJ2-3; D is perhaps TRBD1 (5 bases). Trimming took 3 bases from V and 2 from J, leaving 12 bases between them. Germline V gives CDR1 LNHDA, CDR2 SQIVND (reference sequence). The CDR3 covers 15 residues.

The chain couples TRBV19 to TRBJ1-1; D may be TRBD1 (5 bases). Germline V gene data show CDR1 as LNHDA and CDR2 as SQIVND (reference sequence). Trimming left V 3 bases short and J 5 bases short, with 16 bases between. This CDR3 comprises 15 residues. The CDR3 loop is CASSMVGARGTEAFF. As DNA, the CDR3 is TGTGCCAGTAGTATGGTCGGGGCCCGAGGGACTGAAGCTTTCTTT.

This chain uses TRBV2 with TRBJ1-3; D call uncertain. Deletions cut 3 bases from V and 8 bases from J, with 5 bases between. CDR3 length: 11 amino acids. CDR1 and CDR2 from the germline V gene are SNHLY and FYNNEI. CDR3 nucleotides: TGTGCCAGCAGTGAGCTTTACACCATATATTTT. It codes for CASSELYTIYF. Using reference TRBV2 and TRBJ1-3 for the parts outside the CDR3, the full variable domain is EPEVTQTPSHQVTQMGQEVILRCVPISNHLYFYWYRQILGQKVEFLVSFYNNEISEKSEIFDDQFSVERPDGSNFTLKIRSTKLEDSAMYFCASSELYTIYFGEGSWLTVV.

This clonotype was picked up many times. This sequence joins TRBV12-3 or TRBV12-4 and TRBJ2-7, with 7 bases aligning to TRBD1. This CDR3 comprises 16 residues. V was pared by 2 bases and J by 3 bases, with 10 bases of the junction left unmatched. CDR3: CASSLTVGQGVYEQYF. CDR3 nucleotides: TGTGCCAGCAGTTTAACGGTGGGGCAGGGGGTCTACGAGCAGTACTTC.

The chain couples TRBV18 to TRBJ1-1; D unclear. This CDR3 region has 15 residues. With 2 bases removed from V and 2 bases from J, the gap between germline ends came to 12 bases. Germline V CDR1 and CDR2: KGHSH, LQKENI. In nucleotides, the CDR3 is TGTGCCAGCTCACCAGCGACGGTGGGAAACACTGAAGCTTTCTTT. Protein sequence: CASSPATVGNTEAFF.

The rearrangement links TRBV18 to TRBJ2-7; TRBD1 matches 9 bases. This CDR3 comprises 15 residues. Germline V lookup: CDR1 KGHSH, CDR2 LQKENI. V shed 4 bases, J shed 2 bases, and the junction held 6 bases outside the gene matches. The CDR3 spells CASSQGQGRTYEQYF. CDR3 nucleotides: TGTGCCAGCTCACAGGGACAGGGAAGGACCTACGAGCAGTACTTC.

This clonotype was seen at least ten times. Here the CDR3 DNA reads TGCGCCAGCAGCGTGGGACAGGGGAAAGGTGAAAAACTGTTTTTT. Protein sequence: CASSVGQGKGEKLFF. V and J are TRBV5-1 and TRBJ1-4, with 10 positions matching TRBD1. This CDR3 is built from 15 residues. Germline loops: CDR1 SGHRS, CDR2 YFSETQ. The ends lost 4 bases at V and 7 bases at J; junction bases unmatched: 7.

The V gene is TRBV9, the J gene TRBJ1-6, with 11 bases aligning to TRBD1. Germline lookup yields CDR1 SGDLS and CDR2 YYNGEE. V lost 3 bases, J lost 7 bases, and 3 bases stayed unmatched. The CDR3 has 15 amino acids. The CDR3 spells CASSERTGGNSPLHF. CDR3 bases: TGTGCCAGCAGCGAGAGGACAGGGGGCAATTCACCCCTCCACTTT.

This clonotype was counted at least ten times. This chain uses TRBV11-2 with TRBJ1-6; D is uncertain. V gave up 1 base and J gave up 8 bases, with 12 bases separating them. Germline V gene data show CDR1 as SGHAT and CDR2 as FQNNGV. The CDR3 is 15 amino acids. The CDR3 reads CASSLARGGYSPLHF. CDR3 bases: TGTGCCAGCAGCTTAGCTCGGGGAGGCTATTCACCCCTCCACTTT.

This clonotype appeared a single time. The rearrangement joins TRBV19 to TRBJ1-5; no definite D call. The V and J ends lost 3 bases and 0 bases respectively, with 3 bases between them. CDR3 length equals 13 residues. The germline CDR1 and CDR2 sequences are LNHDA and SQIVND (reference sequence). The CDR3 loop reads CASSMLSNQPQHF. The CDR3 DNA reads TGTGCCAGTAGTATGCTTAGCAATCAGCCCCAGCATTTT.

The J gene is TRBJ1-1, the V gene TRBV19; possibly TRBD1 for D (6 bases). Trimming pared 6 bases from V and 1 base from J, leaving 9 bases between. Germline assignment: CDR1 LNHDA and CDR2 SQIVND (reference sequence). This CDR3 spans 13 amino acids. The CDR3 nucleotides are TGTGCCAGTAGAGGGGGTTCGAACACTGAAGCTTTCTTT. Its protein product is CASRGGSNTEAFF.

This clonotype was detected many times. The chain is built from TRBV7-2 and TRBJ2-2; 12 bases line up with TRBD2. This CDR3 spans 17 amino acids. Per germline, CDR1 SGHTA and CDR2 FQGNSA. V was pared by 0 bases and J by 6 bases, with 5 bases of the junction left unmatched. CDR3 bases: TGTGCCAGCAGCTTAGCGGCTAGCGGGAGGGTGGCCGGGGAGCTGTTTTTT. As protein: CASSLAASGRVAGELFF.

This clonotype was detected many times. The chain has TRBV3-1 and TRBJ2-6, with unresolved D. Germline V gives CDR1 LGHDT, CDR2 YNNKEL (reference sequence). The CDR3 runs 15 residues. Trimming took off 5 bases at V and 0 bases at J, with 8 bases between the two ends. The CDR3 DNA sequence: TGTGCCAGCAGCTTACAGCCCTCTGGGGCCAACGTCCTGACTTTC. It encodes CASSLQPSGANVLTF.

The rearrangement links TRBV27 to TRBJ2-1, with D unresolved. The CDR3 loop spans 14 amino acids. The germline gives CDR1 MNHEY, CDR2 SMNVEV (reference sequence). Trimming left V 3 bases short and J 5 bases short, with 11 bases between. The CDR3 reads CASSFRSINNEQFF. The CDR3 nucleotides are TGTGCCAGCAGTTTTCGGTCTATAAACAATGAGCAGTTCTTC.

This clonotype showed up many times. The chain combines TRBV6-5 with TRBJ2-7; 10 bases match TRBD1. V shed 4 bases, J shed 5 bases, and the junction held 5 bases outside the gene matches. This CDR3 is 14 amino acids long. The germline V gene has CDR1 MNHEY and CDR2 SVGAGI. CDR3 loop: CASSWTGQGHEQYF. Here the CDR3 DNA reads TGTGCCAGCAGTTGGACGGGACAGGGGCACGAGCAGTACTTC.